This T cell receptor beta chain is drawn from a study of CD4 T cells in relation to SARS-CoV-2 and coronaviruses. Produced via immunoSEQ multiplex PCR; TCRdb's table is partial and in-frame only. Of 65,000 or so clones listed, approximately 94% are singletons. CD4+ T cells from unexposed donors were obtained before the COVID-19 pandemic (2011-2018). The sequenced material came from naive CD4+ T cells from PBMCs. The subset is: naive CD4+ T cells isolated by negative enrichment. This clonotype was obtained from a human donor in good health.

The CDR3 DNA reads as TGTGCCAGCAGTCACAAGGGGGGGCTGGAGTTCTCCTATAATTCACCCCTCCACTTT. Protein sequence: CASSHKGGLEFSYNSPLHF. The J gene is TRBJ1-6, the V gene TRBV27; weak D call: TRBD1 (6 bases). Germline CDR1 reads MNHEY; CDR2 reads SMNVEV (reference sequence). The CDR3 loop spans 19 amino acids. Trimming removed 5 bases from V and 0 bases from J, with 20 bases in between.